This TCR beta chain originates from a study of cytomegalovirus exposure and HLA in healthy donors. Study-level results: Highly shared variants forming one cluster were likely a sequencing artifact.

Comments on this clone: Its antigen is as yet unknown.

With 60 Vbeta and 13 Jbeta primers, the PCR was carried out. Some clones are missing from TCRdb's copy, which holds only in-frame ones; the method was immunoSEQ multiplex PCR. The sample data list approximately 130,000 clones. The CDR3 runs to 17 residues. The trim removed 0 bases at V and 5 bases at J, leaving 12 bases unmatched. Germline V gene data show CDR1 as SGDLS and CDR2 as YYNGEE. The TCR comes from a woman aged 55-69 years in good health and CMV-seronegative. Sequenced input: PBMCs. This chain links TRBV9 with TRBJ2-5, with 8 bases that match TRBD1. CDR3 loop: CASSVVGDRSLGETQYF. CDR3 bases: TGTGCCAGCAGCGTAGTCGGGGACAGGTCGTTGGGGGAGACCCAGTACTTC.